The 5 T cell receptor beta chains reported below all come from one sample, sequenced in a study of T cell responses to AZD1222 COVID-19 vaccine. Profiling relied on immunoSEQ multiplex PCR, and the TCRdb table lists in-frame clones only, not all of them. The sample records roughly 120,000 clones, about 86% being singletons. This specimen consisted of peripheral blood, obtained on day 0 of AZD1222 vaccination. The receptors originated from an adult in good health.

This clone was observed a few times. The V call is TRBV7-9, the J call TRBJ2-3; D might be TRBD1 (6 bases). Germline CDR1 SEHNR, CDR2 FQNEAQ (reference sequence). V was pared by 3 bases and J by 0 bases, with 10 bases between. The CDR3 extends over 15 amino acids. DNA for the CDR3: TGTGCCAGCAGCTTTACAGGGTCTAGCACAGATACGCAGTATTTT. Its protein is CASSFTGSSTDTQYF.

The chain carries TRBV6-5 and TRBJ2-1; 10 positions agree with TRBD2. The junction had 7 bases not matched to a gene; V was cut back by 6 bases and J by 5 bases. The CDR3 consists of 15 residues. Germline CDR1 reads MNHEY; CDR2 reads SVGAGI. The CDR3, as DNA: TGTGCCAGCAGGATAGCGGGAGGTGGCAACAATGAGCAGTTCTTC. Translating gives CASRIAGGGNNEQFF.

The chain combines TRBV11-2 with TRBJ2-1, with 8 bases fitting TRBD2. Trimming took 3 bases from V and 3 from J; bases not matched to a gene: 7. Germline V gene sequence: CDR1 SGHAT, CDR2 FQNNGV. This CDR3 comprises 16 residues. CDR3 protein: CASSFLSGTSYNEQFF. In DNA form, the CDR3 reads TGTGCCAGCAGCTTTCTCTCCGGGACTAGCTACAATGAGCAGTTCTTC.

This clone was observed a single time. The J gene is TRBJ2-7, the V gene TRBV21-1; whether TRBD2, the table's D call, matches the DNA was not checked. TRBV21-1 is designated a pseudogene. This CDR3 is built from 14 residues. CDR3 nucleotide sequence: TGTGCCAGCAGCACGGAGCGGAGGTGCTACGAGCAGTACTTC. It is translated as CASSTERRCYEQYF.

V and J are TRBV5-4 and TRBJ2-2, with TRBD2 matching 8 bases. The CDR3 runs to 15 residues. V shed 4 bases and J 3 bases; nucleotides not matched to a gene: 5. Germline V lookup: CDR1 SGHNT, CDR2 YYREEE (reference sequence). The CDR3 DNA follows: TGTGCCAGCAGCGGCGAGCGGGAGTACACCGGGGAGCTGTTTTTT. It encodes CASSGEREYTGELFF.